This TCR beta chain was observed in a study of control samples from healthy donors and cancer patients. Sequenced by immunoSEQ multiplex PCR; TCRdb stores in-frame clones only, minus some. The data contain 170,000 or so clones, around 89% of them singletons. Germline CDR1 is GTSNPN and CDR2 is SVGIG (reference sequence). Unmatched junction bases numbered 4, after V lost 8 bases and J lost 1 base. This CDR3 has 12 amino acids. This receptor was obtained from a woman aged 45-65 years in good health. Sequenced sample: blood. The chain has TRBV30 and TRBJ1-1, with 7 bases that match TRBD1. The CDR3 coding sequence is TGTGCCGGGGACAGATCGAACACTGAAGCTTTCTTT. The encoded protein is CAGDRSNTEAFF.